This T cell receptor (beta chain) was profiled in a study of spatial heterogeneity in lung cancer. Whole-study results and caveats: Mutation tallies in tumors tracked expanded intratumoral alpha and beta TCR counts.

TCRdb re-called the 5' RACE reads through MiXCR, storing one row per CDR3 protein. This table has approximately 15,000 distinct CDR3 sequences, approximately 4.8% appearing once. This clonotype has a count of ten or more. What it recognizes is unknown. Time point in this sample: sample taken at primary tumor resection. This clonotype was obtained from a female donor with early-stage non-small cell lung cancer. Sequenced material: lung tumor tissue, taken at surgery.

The CDR3 here is CASSPVTDTQYF. The DNA of the CDR3 is TGTGCCAGCAGCCCCGTCACAGATACGCAGTATTTT. The rearrangement links TRBV7-9 to TRBJ2-3; no reliable D call. V lost 5 bases and J 2 bases, leaving 5 bases between the germline ends. The CDR3 consists of 12 residues. Germline loops: CDR1 SEHNR, CDR2 FQNEAQ (reference sequence).